These 18 T cell receptor beta chains came from one sample sequenced in a study of vaccination and CD4 T cells after COVID-19 (dated by TCRdb to 2021 to 2024). The library was prepared using PCR. Data came from an Illumina iSeq 100. DNA from cultured CD4+ T cells underwent TCR sequencing with the Oncomine TCR Beta short-read assay at the Johns Hopkins FTIC core. TCRdb handled the public reads itself, with Q25 trimming in fastp and clone calling in MiXCR, and kept productive beta chains. Every CDR3 protein is listed once, alongside the most common genes and DNA of its rows. In this sample the table shows more than 10,000 distinct CDR3 sequences, less than 80% of which occur a single time. The ten biggest clones cover roughly 13% of the sample. The sample's treatment or condition label, decoded: roughly 11-day PBMC culture with coronavirus spike peptide pools or control peptides (ViraFEST assay). Their cognate antigens are unknown.

Sample: CD4+ T cells from blood, cultured in vitro. The receptors were gathered from a human donor who had recovered from COVID-19.

This chain connects TRBV7-9 to TRBJ2-5; TRBD2 is a possible D gene (5 bases). Trimming took off 0 bases at V and 2 bases at J, with 7 bases between the two ends. The CDR3 spans 14 residues. Germline V gene sequence: CDR1 SEHNR, CDR2 FQNEAQ (reference sequence). Here the CDR3 reads CASSLALAQETQYF. In DNA form, the CDR3 reads TGTGCCAGCAGCTTAGCGCTAGCTCAAGAGACCCAGTACTTC.

This sequence joins TRBV6-2 or TRBV6-3 and TRBJ2-3; D remains ambiguous. Germline lookup yields CDR1 MNHEY and CDR2 SVGEGT. The ends were cut back, 0 bases at V and 5 bases at J, with 9 bases in the middle. The CDR3 sequence is 14 residues long. The CDR3 loop reads CASSYSRRGDTQYF. The CDR3 DNA reads as TGTGCCAGCAGTTACTCGAGGAGAGGAGATACGCAGTATTTT.

This clonotype was seen just once. V is TRBV11-2 and J is TRBJ1-1; 7 bases match TRBD1. Germline loops: CDR1 SGHAT, CDR2 FQNNGV. V gave up 2 bases and J gave up 3 bases; unmatched junction bases: 9. The CDR3 consists of 16 residues. CDR3 sequence reads: CASSLRVGQFDTEAFF. The CDR3 nucleotides are TGTGCCAGCAGCTTAAGAGTGGGACAGTTCGACACTGAAGCTTTCTTT.

This clonotype was counted only a few times. The CDR3 loop is CAWDRQGMGEQYF. In nucleotides, the CDR3 is TGTGCCTGGGATCGACAGGGCATGGGCGAGCAGTACTTC. The chain is built from TRBV30 and TRBJ2-7; 7 bases map to TRBD1. The germline gives CDR1 GTSNPN, CDR2 SVGIG (reference sequence). With 5 bases clipped from V and 6 bases from J, the junction kept 10 bases outside the gene matches. The CDR3 contains 13 residues.

J is TRBJ2-1 and V is TRBV11-2; D is unclear. Per germline, CDR1 SGHAT and CDR2 FQNNGV. The CDR3 runs 12 residues. Deletions cut 0 bases from V and 9 bases from J, with 6 bases between. The CDR3 is CASSLDFGEQFF. The CDR3 DNA reads as TGTGCCAGCAGCTTAGACTTTGGTGAGCAGTTCTTC.

CDR3 residues: CATSHSAGETQYF. In nucleotides, the CDR3 is TGTGCCACCAGCCACAGCGCTGGGGAGACCCAGTACTTC. The chain joins TRBV24-1 to TRBJ2-5; no clear D. Germline CDR1 KGHDR, CDR2 SFDVKD. The CDR3 is 13 amino acids. V was trimmed by 7 bases and J by 5 bases, leaving 13 bases between them.

CDR3 region: CASSDGQAAREKLFF. CDR3 nucleotide sequence: TGTGCCAGCAGTGATGGACAGGCCGCGAGGGAAAAACTGTTTTTT. The chain recombines TRBV6-1 with TRBJ1-4; 7 bases align to TRBD1. The CDR3 extends over 15 amino acids. The trim removed 3 bases at V and 8 bases at J, leaving 9 bases unmatched. Germline V gene data show CDR1 as MNHNS and CDR2 as SASEGT.

The chain uses TRBV7-2 and TRBJ2-2; D is uncertain. Deletions cut 1 base from V and 3 bases from J, with 6 bases between. This CDR3 comprises 14 residues. Germline lookup yields CDR1 SGHTA and CDR2 FQGNSA. The CDR3 region is CASSLGLYTGELFF. CDR3 nucleotide sequence: TGTGCCAGCAGCTTAGGACTCTACACCGGGGAGCTGTTTTTT.

The sample holds a few counts of this clonotype. The chain combines TRBV27 with TRBJ1-6; TRBD1 agrees at 10 bases. CDR3 size: 15 residues. Germline V gene data show CDR1 as MNHEY and CDR2 as SMNVEV (reference sequence). With V trimmed by 5 bases and J by 10 bases, 8 bases remained unmatched. The DNA of the CDR3 is TGTGCCAGCAGTCAAGACAGGGGGCTTTTATCACCCCTCCACTTT. This encodes CASSQDRGLLSPLHF.

The chain carries TRBV4-3 and TRBJ1-1; possibly TRBD1 for D (6 bases). This CDR3 contains 15 residues. The germline V gene encodes CDR1 LGHNA and CDR2 YSLEER. Trimming took off 0 bases at V and 3 bases at J, with 11 bases between the two ends. CDR3 amino acids: CASSQDSGGDTEAFF. CDR3 nucleotide sequence: TGCGCCAGCAGCCAAGATTCTGGGGGCGACACTGAAGCTTTCTTT.

The rearrangement uses TRBV28 and TRBJ2-7; TRBD2 agrees at 10 bases. Germline CDR1 and CDR2: MDHEN and SYDVKM. Losses at the gene ends were 3 bases for V and 2 bases for J; bases not matched to a gene: 10. This CDR3 is 17 amino acids long. As DNA, the CDR3 is TGTGCCAGCAGTTTTCGCATAACTAGCGGGAACACCTACGAGCAGTACTTC. As protein: CASSFRITSGNTYEQYF.

This chain connects TRBV7-8 to TRBJ1-3; D possibly corresponds to TRBD1 (6 bases). The CDR3 runs to 16 residues. V shed 1 base and J shed 3 bases, with 13 bases lying between them. CDR1 and CDR2 from the germline V gene are SGHVS and FQNEAQ. In nucleotides, the CDR3 is TGTGCCAGCAGCTTAGAGGCCAGGGGAGGTGGAAACACCATATATTTT. Translated, it gives CASSLEARGGGNTIYF.

The CDR3 here is CASSQDENSNQPQHF. The CDR3 DNA follows: TGTGCCAGCAGCCAAGATGAGAATAGCAATCAGCCCCAGCATTTT. The gene calls are TRBV4-2 and TRBJ1-5; D gene uncertain. From germline, CDR1 is LGHNA and CDR2 YNFKEQ. The V and J ends lost 0 bases and 0 bases respectively, with 6 bases between them. The CDR3 is made up of 15 amino acids.

The genes are TRBV28 and TRBJ1-1; 7 bases match TRBD1. Per germline, CDR1 MDHEN and CDR2 SYDVKM. The CDR3 has 19 amino acids. V lost 4 bases to trimming and J lost 3 bases; unmatched junction nucleotides: 20. CDR3 in DNA: TGTGCCAGCAGTTCCTCCCTAAGGGGGCGCGGGAATCGGGACACTGAAGCTTTCTTT. Translating it yields CASSSSLRGRGNRDTEAFF.

This clonotype was found a few times. The J gene is TRBJ1-6, the V gene TRBV20-1; 7 bases are a match to TRBD1. Losses at the gene ends were 6 bases for V and 7 bases for J; bases not matched to a gene: 12. Germline V CDR1 and CDR2: DFQATT, SNEGSKA (reference sequence). This CDR3 contains 15 residues. CDR3 amino acids: CSANHRDSWNSPLHF. CDR3 coding DNA: TGCAGTGCCAACCATCGGGACAGTTGGAATTCACCCCTCCACTTT.

V usage is TRBV29-1 and J usage is TRBJ1-2; maybe TRBD1 (5 bases). CDR3 length: 16 residues. Germline CDR1 is SQVTM and CDR2 is ANQGSEA. Trimming cost V 4 bases and J 0 bases, with 18 bases left between them. CDR3: CSVVEYDRKANYGYTF. The CDR3 DNA reads TGCAGCGTTGTCGAATATGACAGAAAAGCTAACTATGGCTACACCTTC.

The sample holds a few counts of this clonotype. The rearrangement uses TRBV7-2 and TRBJ2-7; D remains ambiguous. This CDR3 region has 14 residues. Trimming removed 1 base at V and 2 bases at J, with 9 bases between. Germline assignment: CDR1 SGHTA and CDR2 FQGNSA. CDR3 protein: CASSLGLVTYEQYF. CDR3 nucleotide sequence: TGTGCCAGCAGCTTAGGTCTGGTAACCTACGAGCAGTACTTC. Full variable domain (rest looked up from reference TRBV7-2 and TRBJ2-7): GAGVSQSPSNKVTEKGKDVELRCDPISGHTALYWYRQSLGQGLEFLIYFQGNSAPDKSGLPSDRFSAERTGGSVSTLTIQRTQQEDSAVYLCASSLGLVTYEQYFGPGTRLTVT.

V usage is TRBV20-1 and J usage is TRBJ2-5, with a tentative D call TRBD1 (6 bases). The CDR3 sequence is 14 residues long. The V end was cut by 3 bases, the J end by 4 bases, with 15 bases between. The germline V gene encodes CDR1 DFQATT and CDR2 SNEGSKA (reference sequence). CDR3 in DNA: TGCAGTGCTAGGAGCACAGGGTTTTCAGAGACCCAGTACTTC. As protein: CSARSTGFSETQYF.